These T cell receptor beta chains were read from a single sample in a study of shared clonotypes between healthy human individuals. Using immunoSEQ multiplex PCR, the repertoire was profiled, and TCRdb retains in-frame clones only, with some absent. The data hold some 2.3 million clones, with over 85% observed a single time. Sequencing was done on a sample of naive CD4+ T cells from PBMCs. The source is a man younger than 30 in good health. Some clones in this sample may be carry-over from other donors' samples. The CDR3 runs from the conserved cysteine through the conserved F or W. Fields, in order: CDR3 protein, CDR3 DNA, J gene, CDR3 length, D gene, clone size, V gene. A D gene is named only where the DNA matches it firmly. Clone size, where shown, is once, few, many, or a class for clones that have expanded.

CDR3: CAWSVYNEQFF; DNA: TGTGCCTGGAGCGTTTACAATGAGCAGTTCTTC; J: TRBJ2-1; length: 11; D: NA; size: few; V: TRBV30
CDR3: CASSFLLGTGLRLNTQYF; DNA: TGTGCCAGCAGCTTTCTTTTAGGGACAGGACTCAGGTTAAATACGCAGTATTTT; J: TRBJ2-3; length: 18; D: TRBD1; size: NA; V: TRBV7-9
CDR3: CASSAGQGGNTGELFF; DNA: TGTGCCAGCAGCGCCGGACAGGGGGGCAACACCGGGGAGCTGTTTTTT; J: TRBJ2-2; length: 16; D: TRBD1; size: NA; V: TRBV9
CDR3: CAWGRSEKLFF; DNA: TGTGCCTGGGGGAGATCTGAAAAACTGTTTTTT; J: TRBJ1-4; length: 11; D: NA; size: NA; V: TRBV30
CDR3: CASSYGRNTGELFF; DNA: TGTGCCAGCAGTTATGGCAGGAACACCGGGGAGCTGTTTTTT; J: TRBJ2-2; length: 14; D: NA; size: NA; V: TRBV6-6
CDR3: CASSNPLARTTEAFF; DNA: TGTGCCAGCAGCAACCCCCTAGCGAGGACCACTGAAGCTTTCTTT; J: TRBJ1-1; length: 15; D: NA; size: NA; V: TRBV28
CDR3: CASRAGPLANYGYTF; DNA: TGTGCCAGCAGGGCGGGGCCGCTAGCTAACTATGGCTACACCTTC; J: TRBJ1-2; length: 15; D: NA; size: NA; V: TRBV5-4
CDR3: CASSLGSPAYQETQYF; DNA: TGTGCCAGCAGCTTGGGGTCTCCGGCGTACCAAGAGACCCAGTACTTC; J: TRBJ2-5; length: 16; D: NA; size: once; V: TRBV5-6
CDR3: CASSLTGIFTDTQYF; DNA: TGTGCCAGCAGCTTGACCGGGATTTTCACAGATACGCAGTATTTT; J: TRBJ2-3; length: 15; D: NA; size: NA; V: TRBV11-3
CDR3: CASSLAAQAQKTDTQYF; DNA: TGTGCCAGCAGCTTAGCGGCCCAAGCCCAAAAAACGGATACGCAGTATTTT; J: TRBJ2-3; length: 17; D: NA; size: NA; V: TRBV7-9
CDR3: CASSGTGVHSAFF; DNA: TGTGCCAGCAGTGGGACAGGGGTTCATTCGGCTTTCTTT; J: TRBJ1-1; length: 13; D: TRBD1; size: NA; V: TRBV2
CDR3: CASSVTGQSNQPQHF; DNA: TGTGCCAGCAGCGTAACGGGACAATCCAATCAGCCCCAGCATTTT; J: TRBJ1-5; length: 15; D: NA; size: once; V: TRBV9
CDR3: CASSPGQGVGWAFF; DNA: TGTGCCAGCAGTCCCGGACAGGGAGTCGGGTGGGCTTTCTTT; J: TRBJ1-1; length: 14; D: TRBD1; size: NA; V: TRBV28
CDR3: CSVEGTASYEQYF; DNA: TGCAGCGTGGAGGGGACGGCCTCCTACGAGCAGTACTTC; J: TRBJ2-7; length: 13; D: NA; size: NA; V: TRBV29-1
CDR3: CAIKYGLAGVDEQFF; DNA: TGTGCCATCAAATACGGACTAGCGGGAGTCGATGAGCAGTTCTTC; J: TRBJ2-1; length: 15; D: TRBD2; size: NA; V: TRBV6-1
CDR3: CASSFPARHQGEQYF; DNA: TGTGCCAGCAGTTTCCCTGCACGCCACCAAGGGGAGCAGTACTTC; J: TRBJ2-7; length: 15; D: NA; size: once; V: TRBV28
CDR3: CASSVRQGGGEQYF; DNA: TGTGCCAGTAGTGTTCGACAGGGCGGTGGAGAGCAGTACTTC; J: TRBJ2-7; length: 14; D: TRBD1; size: NA; V: TRBV19
CDR3: CASSLYGQGYTEAFF; DNA: TGTGCCAGCAGTTTATACGGACAGGGTTACACTGAAGCTTTCTTT; J: TRBJ1-1; length: 15; D: TRBD1; size: NA; V: TRBV28
CDR3: CASSPITRTGRANYGYTF; DNA: TGTGCCAGCTCCCCTATAACGCGGACAGGCCGAGCTAACTATGGCTACACCTTC; J: TRBJ1-2; length: 18; D: TRBD1; size: NA; V: TRBV18
CDR3: CACGGRGNRRELFF; DNA: TGTGCCTGCGGGGGCAGGGGTAACCGGCGAGAGCTGTTTTTT; J: TRBJ2-2; length: 14; D: NA; size: NA; V: TRBV21-1
CDR3: CASSLWREKETQYF; DNA: TGTGCCAGCAGCTTATGGAGGGAGAAAGAGACCCAGTACTTC; J: TRBJ2-5; length: 14; D: NA; size: NA; V: TRBV7-3
CDR3: CASSKESGGYSYEQYF; DNA: TGTGCCAGCAGCAAAGAGTCCGGAGGTTACTCCTACGAGCAGTACTTC; J: TRBJ2-7; length: 16; D: NA; size: NA; V: TRBV21-1
CDR3: CASSPTGGYEQYF; DNA: TGTGCCAGCTCACCGACGGGGGGCTACGAGCAGTACTTC; J: TRBJ2-7; length: 13; D: TRBD2; size: NA; V: TRBV18
CDR3: CASSTIFSVRSYNEQFF; DNA: TGTGCCAGCAGTACCATCTTTTCCGTCCGGTCCTACAATGAGCAGTTCTTC; J: TRBJ2-1; length: 17; D: NA; size: NA; V: TRBV27
CDR3: CASSGMNSGNTIYF; DNA: TGTGCCAGCAGTGGGATGAACTCTGGAAACACCATATATTTT; J: TRBJ1-3; length: 14; D: NA; size: NA; V: TRBV9
CDR3: CAISELPYDEKLFF; DNA: TGTGCCATCAGTGAGTTGCCCTACGATGAAAAACTGTTTTTT; J: TRBJ1-4; length: 14; D: NA; size: NA; V: TRBV10-3
CDR3: CASSLLGTNTEAFF; DNA: TGCGCCAGCAGCTTGTTGGGGACGAACACTGAAGCTTTCTTT; J: TRBJ1-1; length: 14; D: NA; size: few; V: TRBV5-1
CDR3: CASSPPEGLAYGYTF; DNA: TGTGCCAGCAGTCCCCCGGAGGGATTAGCCTATGGCTACACCTTC; J: TRBJ1-2; length: 15; D: NA; size: NA; V: TRBV28
CDR3: CASSLAGGSLRSNEQFF; DNA: TGTGCCAGCAGCCTAGCGGGTGGCTCGTTAAGAAGCAATGAGCAGTTCTTC; J: TRBJ2-1; length: 17; D: TRBD2; size: NA; V: TRBV11-2
CDR3: CASSLGSGGEDTQYF; DNA: TGTGCCAGCAGCTTGGGTTCAGGGGGAGAGGATACGCAGTATTTT; J: TRBJ2-3; length: 15; D: TRBD1; size: NA; V: TRBV5-8
CDR3: CASSQDPRGVVYEQYF; DNA: TGCGCCAGCAGCCAAGATCCTCGGGGGGTAGTCTACGAGCAGTACTTC; J: TRBJ2-7; length: 16; D: TRBD2; size: NA; V: TRBV4-1
CDR3: CAWSVRDNYGYTF; DNA: TGTGCCTGGAGTGTCCGGGATAACTATGGCTACACCTTC; J: TRBJ1-2; length: 13; D: NA; size: NA; V: TRBV30
CDR3: CASSSPRTSGKYEQYF; DNA: TGTGCCAGCAGTTCCCCCCGGACTAGCGGGAAGTACGAGCAGTACTTC; J: TRBJ2-7; length: 16; D: TRBD2; size: NA; V: TRBV6-5
CDR3: CASSFLAPNTGELFF; DNA: TGTGCCAGCAGTTTCCTAGCACCGAACACCGGGGAGCTGTTTTTT; J: TRBJ2-2; length: 15; D: NA; size: NA; V: TRBV28
CDR3: CASSPISGANVLTF; DNA: TGTGCCAGCAGCCCTATCTCTGGGGCCAACGTCCTGACTTTC; J: TRBJ2-6; length: 14; D: NA; size: NA; V: TRBV11-2
CDR3: CASSLAGGSGYEQFF; DNA: TGCGCCAGCAGCTTGGCTGGCGGGAGTGGCTATGAGCAGTTCTTC; J: TRBJ2-1; length: 15; D: TRBD2; size: NA; V: TRBV5-1
CDR3: CASRPGLAGTGELFF; DNA: TGTGCCAGCAGACCGGGACTAGCGGGGACCGGGGAGCTGTTTTTT; J: TRBJ2-2; length: 15; D: TRBD2; size: NA; V: TRBV6-6
CDR3: CASSVVDGRTGNTIYF; DNA: TGTGCCAGCAGCGTAGTCGACGGCCGGACTGGAAACACCATATATTTT; J: TRBJ1-3; length: 16; D: NA; size: NA; V: TRBV9
CDR3: CASSLTRDTEAFF; DNA: TGCGCCAGCAGCTTGACGCGGGACACTGAAGCTTTCTTT; J: TRBJ1-1; length: 13; D: NA; size: NA; V: TRBV5-1
CDR3: CASSSWGETQYF; DNA: TGTGCCAGCAGCTCCTGGGGGGAGACCCAGTACTTC; J: TRBJ2-5; length: 12; D: NA; size: once; V: TRBV11-3
CDR3: CASSPRDSAYEQYF; DNA: TGTGCCAGCAGTCCCCGGGACAGTGCCTACGAGCAGTACTTC; J: TRBJ2-7; length: 14; D: TRBD1; size: NA; V: TRBV7-9
CDR3: CASSEYRQGAFF; DNA: TGTGCCAGCAGTGAATACAGGCAAGGCGCTTTCTTT; J: TRBJ1-1; length: 12; D: NA; size: NA; V: TRBV6-1
CDR3: CASSLRTLGIEFF; DNA: TGTGCCAGCAGCCTCCGGACTCTAGGCATAGAGTTCTTC; J: TRBJ2-1; length: 13; D: NA; size: NA; V: TRBV7-2
CDR3: CASSFAGGRGTDTQYF; DNA: TGCGCCAGCAGCTTTGCAGGGGGAAGGGGCACAGATACGCAGTATTTT; J: TRBJ2-3; length: 16; D: TRBD1; size: NA; V: TRBV5-1
CDR3: CASSWNDGTVAQYF; DNA: TGTGCCAGCAGTTGGAATGACGGCACGGTAGCGCAGTATTTT; J: TRBJ2-3; length: 14; D: NA; size: NA; V: TRBV5-5
CDR3: CASSAMRQGYYGYTF; DNA: TGTGCCAGCAGCGCGATGAGACAGGGCTACTATGGCTACACCTTC; J: TRBJ1-2; length: 15; D: TRBD1; size: NA; V: TRBV6-1
CDR3: CAWSVRVLNTEAFF; DNA: TGTGCCTGGAGTGTAAGGGTATTGAACACTGAAGCTTTCTTT; J: TRBJ1-1; length: 14; D: NA; size: NA; V: TRBV30
CDR3: CASGLGRSYEQYF; DNA: TGTGCCAGCGGGCTAGGAAGGTCTTACGAGCAGTACTTC; J: TRBJ2-7; length: 13; D: NA; size: NA; V: TRBV2
CDR3: CASSPRQGRDQPQHF; DNA: TGTGCCAGCTCACCCAGACAGGGTCGGGATCAGCCCCAGCATTTT; J: TRBJ1-5; length: 15; D: TRBD1; size: once; V: TRBV18
CDR3: CASSQVMSGEQYF; DNA: TGTGCCAGCAGCCAAGTTATGTCGGGGGAGCAGTACTTC; J: TRBJ2-7; length: 13; D: NA; size: NA; V: TRBV14
CDR3: CASSPRTSVTYEQYF; DNA: TGTGCCAGCAGCCCTCGGACTAGCGTAACCTACGAGCAGTACTTC; J: TRBJ2-7; length: 15; D: TRBD2; size: NA; V: TRBV11-2
CDR3: CASSLGPQGGDTEAFF; DNA: TGCGCCAGCAGCTTGGGGCCCCAAGGGGGGGACACTGAAGCTTTCTTT; J: TRBJ1-1; length: 16; D: NA; size: NA; V: TRBV5-1
CDR3: CASSLGRGNTEAFF; DNA: TGTGCCAGCAGCTTAGGCAGGGGGAACACTGAAGCTTTCTTT; J: TRBJ1-1; length: 14; D: NA; size: NA; V: TRBV11-2
CDR3: CACPLGGGETQYF; DNA: TGTGCCTGTCCCCTCGGAGGTGGAGAGACCCAGTACTTC; J: TRBJ2-5; length: 13; D: NA; size: NA; V: TRBV30
CDR3: CASSQFPDRGGYGYTF; DNA: TGCGCCAGCAGCCAATTTCCGGACAGGGGTGGGTATGGCTACACCTTC; J: TRBJ1-2; length: 16; D: TRBD1; size: NA; V: TRBV4-1
CDR3: CASSPLGQGASQPQHF; DNA: TGTGCCAGCTCACCACTGGGACAGGGGGCGAGTCAGCCCCAGCATTTT; J: TRBJ1-5; length: 16; D: TRBD1; size: NA; V: TRBV18
CDR3: CASSEMVVGEQYF; DNA: TGTGCCAGCAGTGAAATGGTAGTCGGCGAGCAGTACTTC; J: TRBJ2-7; length: 13; D: NA; size: once; V: TRBV2
CDR3: CASSPSSANYGYTF; DNA: TGTGCCAGCAGCCCTAGCTCAGCTAACTATGGCTACACCTTC; J: TRBJ1-2; length: 14; D: NA; size: NA; V: TRBV5-6
CDR3: CASSFGLKRSEKLFF; DNA: TGTGCCAGCAGTTTTGGTCTTAAGAGGAGTGAAAAACTGTTTTTT; J: TRBJ1-4; length: 15; D: NA; size: NA; V: TRBV28